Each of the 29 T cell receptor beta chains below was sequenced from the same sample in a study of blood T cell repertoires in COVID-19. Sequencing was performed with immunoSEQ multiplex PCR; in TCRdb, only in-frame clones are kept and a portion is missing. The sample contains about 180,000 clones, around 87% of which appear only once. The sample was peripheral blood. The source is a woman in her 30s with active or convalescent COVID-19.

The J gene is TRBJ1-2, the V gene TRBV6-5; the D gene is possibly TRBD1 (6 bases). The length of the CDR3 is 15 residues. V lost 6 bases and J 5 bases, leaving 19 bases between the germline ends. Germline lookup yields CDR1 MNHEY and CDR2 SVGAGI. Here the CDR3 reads CASRTGQYIRYGYTF. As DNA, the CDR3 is TGTGCCAGCAGAACTGGACAGTATATCCGGTATGGCTACACCTTC.

As DNA, the CDR3 is TGTGCCAGCAGTTACTCCGGAACAGGGGGTCCCGCTGGGCAGTACTTC. Amino acid sequence: CASSYSGTGGPAGQYF. This chain uses TRBV6-6 with TRBJ2-7; 8 bases agree with TRBD1. The V gene's germline CDR1 is MNHNY and CDR2 SVGAGI (reference sequence). The CDR3 totals 16 residues. V lost 0 bases to trimming and J lost 9 bases; unmatched junction nucleotides: 13.

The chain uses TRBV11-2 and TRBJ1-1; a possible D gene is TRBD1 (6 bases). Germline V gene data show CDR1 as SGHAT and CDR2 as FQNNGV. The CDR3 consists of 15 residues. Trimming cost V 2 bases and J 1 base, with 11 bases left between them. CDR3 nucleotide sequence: TGTGCCAGCAGCTTAAAACAGGGCCCGAACACTGAAGCTTTCTTT. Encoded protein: CASSLKQGPNTEAFF.

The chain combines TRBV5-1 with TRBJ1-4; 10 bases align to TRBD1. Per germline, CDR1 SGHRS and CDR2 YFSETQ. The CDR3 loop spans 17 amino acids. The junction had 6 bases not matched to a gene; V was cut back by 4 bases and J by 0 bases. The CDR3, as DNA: TGCGCCAGCAGCACCGGGACAGGGGTTGCAACTAATGAAAAACTGTTTTTT. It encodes CASSTGTGVATNEKLFF.

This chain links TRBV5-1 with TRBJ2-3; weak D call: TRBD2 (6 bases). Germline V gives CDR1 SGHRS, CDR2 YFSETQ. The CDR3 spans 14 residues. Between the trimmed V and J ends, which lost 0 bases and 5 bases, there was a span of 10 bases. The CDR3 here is CASSLGGNRDTQYF. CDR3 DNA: TGCGCCAGCAGCTTGGGCGGGAACAGAGATACGCAGTATTTT.

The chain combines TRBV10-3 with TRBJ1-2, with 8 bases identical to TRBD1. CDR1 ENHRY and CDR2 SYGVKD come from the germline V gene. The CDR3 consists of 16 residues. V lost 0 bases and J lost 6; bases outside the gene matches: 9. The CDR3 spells CAISESAQGAGNGYTF. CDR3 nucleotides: TGTGCCATCAGTGAGTCGGCGCAGGGGGCCGGAAATGGCTACACCTTC.

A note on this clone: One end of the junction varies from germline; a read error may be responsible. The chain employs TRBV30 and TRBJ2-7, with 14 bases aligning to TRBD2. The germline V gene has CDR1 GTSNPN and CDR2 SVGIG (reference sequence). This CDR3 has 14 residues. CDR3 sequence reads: CAGRLAGGPGEQYF. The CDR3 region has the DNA TGTGCCGGGAGACTAGCGGGGGGGCCCGGGGAGCAGTACTTC.

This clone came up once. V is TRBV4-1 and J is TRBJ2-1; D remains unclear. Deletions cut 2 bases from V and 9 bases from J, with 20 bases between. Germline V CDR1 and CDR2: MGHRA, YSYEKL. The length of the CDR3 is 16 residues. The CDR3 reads CASSQINMVSSGEQFF. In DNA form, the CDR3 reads TGCGCCAGCAGCCAAATAAACATGGTGTCGTCAGGTGAGCAGTTCTTC.

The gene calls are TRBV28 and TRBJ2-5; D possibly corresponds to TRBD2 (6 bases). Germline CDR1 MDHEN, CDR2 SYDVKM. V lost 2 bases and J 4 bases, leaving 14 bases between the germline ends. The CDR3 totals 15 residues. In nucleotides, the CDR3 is TGTGCCAGCAGTTTAGAGGCGGGAAGGGGAGAGACCCAGTACTTC. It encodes CASSLEAGRGETQYF.

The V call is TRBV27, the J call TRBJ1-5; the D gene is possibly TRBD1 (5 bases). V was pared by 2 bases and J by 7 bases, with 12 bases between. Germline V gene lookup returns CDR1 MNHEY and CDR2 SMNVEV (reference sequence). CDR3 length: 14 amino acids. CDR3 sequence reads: CASSLGPSGQPQHF. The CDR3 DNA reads TGTGCCAGCAGTTTAGGGCCCTCAGGGCAGCCCCAGCATTTT.

CDR3 in DNA: TGTGCCAGCAGCTTAGCAAGCGATGAGCAGTTCTTC. Its protein is CASSLASDEQFF. The chain has TRBV11-2 and TRBJ2-1; D gene ambiguous. There are 12 residues in the CDR3. CDR1 SGHAT and CDR2 FQNNGV come from the germline V gene. Trimming took 1 base from V and 8 from J, leaving 6 bases between them. Filled out from reference TRBV11-2 and TRBJ2-1, the complete variable domain reads EAGVAQSPRYKIIEKRQSVAFWCNPISGHATLYWYQQILGQGPKLLIQFQNNGVVDDSQLPKDRFSAERLKGVDSTLKIQPAKLEDSAVYLCASSLASDEQFFGPGTRLTVL.

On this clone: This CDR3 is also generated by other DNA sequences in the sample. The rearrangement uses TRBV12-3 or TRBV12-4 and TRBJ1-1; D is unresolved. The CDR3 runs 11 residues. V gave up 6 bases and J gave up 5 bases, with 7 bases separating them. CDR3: CASSLGTEAFF. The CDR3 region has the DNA TGTGCCAGCAGCCTCGGGACTGAAGCTTTCTTT.

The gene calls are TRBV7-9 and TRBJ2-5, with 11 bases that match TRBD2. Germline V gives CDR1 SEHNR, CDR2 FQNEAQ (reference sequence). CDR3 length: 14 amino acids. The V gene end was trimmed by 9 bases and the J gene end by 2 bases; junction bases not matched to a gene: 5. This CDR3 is CASQTSGEQETQYF. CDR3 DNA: TGTGCCAGTCAGACTAGCGGGGAACAAGAGACCCAGTACTTC.

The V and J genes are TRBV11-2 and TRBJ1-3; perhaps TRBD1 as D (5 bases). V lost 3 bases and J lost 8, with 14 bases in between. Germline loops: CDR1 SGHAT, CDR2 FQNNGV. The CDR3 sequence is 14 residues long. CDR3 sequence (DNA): TGTGCCAGCAGCTTCTCGGGGGTCGGTTACACCATATATTTT. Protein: CASSFSGVGYTIYF.

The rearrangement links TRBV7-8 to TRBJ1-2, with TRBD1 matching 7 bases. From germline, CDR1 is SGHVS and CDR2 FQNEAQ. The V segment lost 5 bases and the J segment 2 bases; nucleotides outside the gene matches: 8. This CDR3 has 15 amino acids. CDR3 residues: CASSRGQVINYGYTF. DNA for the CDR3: TGTGCCAGCAGCCGTGGACAGGTGATAAACTATGGCTACACCTTC.

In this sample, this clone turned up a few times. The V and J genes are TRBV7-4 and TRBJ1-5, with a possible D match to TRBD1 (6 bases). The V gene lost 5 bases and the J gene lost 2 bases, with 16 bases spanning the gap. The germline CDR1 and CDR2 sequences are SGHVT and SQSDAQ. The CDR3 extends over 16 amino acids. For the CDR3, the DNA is TGTGCCAGCAGCCCGAGACAGGCACGGGGCAATCAGCCCCAGCATTTT. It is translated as CASSPRQARGNQPQHF.

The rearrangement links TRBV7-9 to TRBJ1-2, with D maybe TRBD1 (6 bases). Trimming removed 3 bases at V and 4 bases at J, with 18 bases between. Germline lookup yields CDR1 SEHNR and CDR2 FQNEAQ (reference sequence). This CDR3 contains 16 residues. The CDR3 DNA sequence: TGTGCCAGCAGCTTCATCCAGACAGGCGCTATCTATGGCTACACCTTC. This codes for CASSFIQTGAIYGYTF.

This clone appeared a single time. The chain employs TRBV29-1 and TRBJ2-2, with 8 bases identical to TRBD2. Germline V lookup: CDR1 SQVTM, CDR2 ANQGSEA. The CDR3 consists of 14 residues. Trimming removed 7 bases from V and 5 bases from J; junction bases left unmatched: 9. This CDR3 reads CSGSSGKGTGELFF. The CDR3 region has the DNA TGCAGCGGTAGTAGCGGGAAAGGAACCGGGGAGCTGTTTTTT.

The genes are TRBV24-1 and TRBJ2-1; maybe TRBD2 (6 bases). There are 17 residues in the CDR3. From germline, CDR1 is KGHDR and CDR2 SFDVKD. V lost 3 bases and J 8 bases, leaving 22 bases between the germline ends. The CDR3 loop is CATSDRRAGTVLDEQFF. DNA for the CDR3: TGTGCCACCAGTGATAGGAGGGCAGGGACCGTATTGGATGAGCAGTTCTTC.

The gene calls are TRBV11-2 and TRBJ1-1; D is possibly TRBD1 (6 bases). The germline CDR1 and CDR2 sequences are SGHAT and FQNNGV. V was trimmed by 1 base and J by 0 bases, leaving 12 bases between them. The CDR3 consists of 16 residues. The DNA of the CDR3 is TGTGCCAGCAGCTTAGGTTCAGGGGCCTTGAACACTGAAGCTTTCTTT. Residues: CASSLGSGALNTEAFF.

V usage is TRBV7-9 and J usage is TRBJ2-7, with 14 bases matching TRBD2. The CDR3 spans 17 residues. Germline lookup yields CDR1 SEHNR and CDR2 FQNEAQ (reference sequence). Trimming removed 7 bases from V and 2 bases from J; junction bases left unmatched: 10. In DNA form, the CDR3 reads TGTGCCAGCACCCAAGGACTAGCGGGGGGCCCAACCTACGAGCAGTACTTC. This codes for CASTQGLAGGPTYEQYF.

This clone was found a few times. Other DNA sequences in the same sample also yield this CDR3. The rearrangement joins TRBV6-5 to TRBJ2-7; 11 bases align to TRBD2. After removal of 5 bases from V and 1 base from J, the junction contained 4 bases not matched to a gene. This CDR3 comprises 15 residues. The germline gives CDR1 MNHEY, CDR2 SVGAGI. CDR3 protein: CASSPGTSGSYEQYF. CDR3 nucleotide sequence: TGTGCCAGCAGTCCCGGGACTAGCGGTTCCTACGAGCAGTACTTC.

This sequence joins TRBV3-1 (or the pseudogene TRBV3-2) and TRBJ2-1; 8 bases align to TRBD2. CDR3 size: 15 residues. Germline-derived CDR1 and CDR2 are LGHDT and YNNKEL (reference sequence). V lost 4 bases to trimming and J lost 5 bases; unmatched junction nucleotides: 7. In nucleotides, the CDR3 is TGTGCCAGCAGCCGGCGGGAGGTTGTCGACAATGAGCAGTTCTTC. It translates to CASSRREVVDNEQFF.

CDR3 nucleotide sequence: TGCGCCAGCAGCCCCCTCCTAGCGGAGGGCACAGATACGCAGTATTTT. Protein product: CASSPLLAEGTDTQYF. The chain joins TRBV5-1 to TRBJ2-3, with 7 positions matching TRBD2. CDR3 size: 16 residues. The V gene's germline CDR1 is SGHRS and CDR2 YFSETQ. V gave up 4 bases and J gave up 1 base; unmatched junction bases: 9. The whole variable domain, filled in from reference TRBV5-1 and TRBJ2-3, reads KAGVTQTPRYLIKTRGQQVTLSCSPISGHRSVSWYQQTPGQGLQFLFEYFSETQRNKGNFPGRFSGRQFSNSRSEMNVSTLELGDSALYLCASSPLLAEGTDTQYFGPGTRLTVL.

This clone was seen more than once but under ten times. The DNA of the CDR3 is TGTGCCAGCAGCACATCGACAGGGAGCACCGGGGAGCTGTTTTTT. It encodes CASSTSTGSTGELFF. The chain joins TRBV7-9 to TRBJ2-2, with 7 bases lining up with TRBD1. The CDR3 loop spans 15 amino acids. Germline loops: CDR1 SEHNR, CDR2 FQNEAQ (reference sequence). Trimming removed 5 bases from V and 4 bases from J; junction bases left unmatched: 7.

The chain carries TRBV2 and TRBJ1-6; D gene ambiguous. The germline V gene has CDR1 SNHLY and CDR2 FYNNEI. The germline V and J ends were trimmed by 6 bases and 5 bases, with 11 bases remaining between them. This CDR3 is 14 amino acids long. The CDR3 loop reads CASSPGRNNSPLHF. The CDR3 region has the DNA TGTGCCAGCAGCCCGGGAAGAAATAATTCACCCCTCCACTTT.

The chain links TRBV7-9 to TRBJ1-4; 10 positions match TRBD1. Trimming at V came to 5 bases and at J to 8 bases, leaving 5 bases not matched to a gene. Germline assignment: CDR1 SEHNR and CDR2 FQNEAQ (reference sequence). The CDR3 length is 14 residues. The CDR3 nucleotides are TGTGCCAGCAGCCAGACAGGGGGCAGGGAAAAACTGTTTTTT. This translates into CASSQTGGREKLFF.

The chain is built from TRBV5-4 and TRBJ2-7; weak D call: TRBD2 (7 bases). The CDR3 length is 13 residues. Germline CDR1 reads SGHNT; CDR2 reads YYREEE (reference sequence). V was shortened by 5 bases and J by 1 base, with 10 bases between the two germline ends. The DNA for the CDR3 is TGTGCCAGCAGGAAGGGGGGGTCCTACGAGCAGTACTTC. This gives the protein CASRKGGSYEQYF.

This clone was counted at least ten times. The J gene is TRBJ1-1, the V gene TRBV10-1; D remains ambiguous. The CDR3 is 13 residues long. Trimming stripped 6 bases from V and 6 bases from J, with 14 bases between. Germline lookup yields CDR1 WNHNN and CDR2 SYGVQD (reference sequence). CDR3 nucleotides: TGCGCCAGCAGGGCCACCCATGGCTCTGAAGCTTTCTTT. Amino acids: CASRATHGSEAFF.